This TCR beta chain was documented in a study of cytomegalovirus exposure and HLA in healthy donors. PCR amplification relied on 60 Vbeta primers (plus 13 Jbeta primers). Libraries were prepared by immunoSEQ multiplex PCR; TCRdb keeps only in-frame clonotypes and omits some of them. This table holds about 110,000 clones, 60% to 80% found once. The junction had 7 bases not matched to a gene; V was cut back by 4 bases and J by 4 bases. Per germline, CDR1 SGHNT and CDR2 YYREEE (reference sequence). The CDR3 is 14 amino acids. This clone was counted between two and nine times. This chain connects TRBV5-4 to TRBJ2-5; TRBD2 matches 7 bases. Sequenced: PBMCs. The sequence was collected from a man aged 50 or older in good health and CMV-seropositive. CDR3 sequence (DNA): TGTGCCAGCAGCCAAAAGTCTAGCGGAGAGACCCAGTACTTC. Amino acids: CASSQKSSGETQYF.